Here is one TCR beta chain with its context. Its antigen is unknown. No base-level quality is on record; no much larger clone is a single base apart. Library preparation was by PCR. TCRdb shows the sequencer as HiSeq X Ten. Clones were called with MiXCR by TCRdb after fastp trimmed the public reads at Q25, and only in-frame beta chains were retained. Under each unique CDR3 protein, matching rows form one entry showing the most common genes and DNA. In all, the sample holds about 20,000 distinct CDR3 sequences, and roughly half of those were seen once. The top ten clones comprise around 28% of the sample. Donors were patients with localized lung adenocarcinoma, a subtype of non-small cell lung cancer. Samples were obtained from the centers of localized lung adenocarcinomas. For TCR repertoire analysis, CD8+ T cells taken from tumor tissue were profiled apart from CD4+ T cells. The CDR3 has 11 amino acids, counting the end cysteine and phenylalanine. Left in the record is the CDR3 DNA by itself, 33 bases read in frame from the first base. CDR1 and CDR2 are read off the germline V gene (reference sequence) as MNHEY and SMNVEV.

This entry is derived from a study of CD4 and CD8 cells across lung adenocarcinoma regions (dated by TCRdb to the late 2010s). The study in broad terms: To look at intratumor heterogeneity in the T cell receptor repertoire, the study compared tumor centers against tumor margins.

The material sequenced was CD8+ T cells from the center of a lung tumor. The sample's cell subset or site label is to be understood as: tumor center region. This receptor chain uses TRBV27 and TRBJ2-4, with a weak D call of TRBD1 (6 bases match). This sequence originates from a female donor with lung adenocarcinoma. The CD4 and CD8 labels of this study may be unreliable. The CDR3 protein sequence reads: CGRGAQNTQYF. DNA sequence: TGTGGCAGGGGAGCTCAAAATACGCAGTACTTC.